This TCR beta chain comes out of a study of OX40 agonist ivuxolimab in advanced cancers. TCRdb keeps only in-frame clones here, not all; method: immunoSEQ multiplex PCR. The table lists roughly 40,000 clones, 82% of them singletons, with roughly 25% in the top ten. People who had autoimmune disease history or systemic immunosuppression were excluded. CDR1 KGHSH and CDR2 LQKENI come from the germline V gene. V lost 3 bases and J lost 2, with 12 bases in between. CDR3 length equals 15 residues. A few counts support this clone. This TCR derives from an adult with an advanced solid tumor such as melanoma, head and neck, liver or kidney cancer. This chain connects TRBV18 to TRBJ2-3, with a weak D call TRBD1 (6 bases). The source material was CD4+ or CD8+ T cells sorted from blood, sampled in a trial of the OX40 agonist ivuxolimab. In DNA, the CDR3 is TGTGCCAGCTCACCGACAGGATCTTTCACAGATACGCAGTATTTT. Translating gives CASSPTGSFTDTQYF.